In its sample, the clone carrying this T cell receptor beta chain ranks as medium-sized (0.01 to 0.1%). Its cognate antigen is unknown. Using its own MiXCR run on the 5' RACE reads, TCRdb lists one record per CDR3 protein. Of about 5,100 distinct CDR3 sequences detected, more than 7.5% appear once; the ten largest clones hold about a quarter. Germline CDR1 is LGHNA and CDR2 is YSLEER. V gave up 0 bases and J gave up 4 bases, with 13 bases separating them. The CDR3 is 16 amino acids. As to time point: sample taken at primary tumor resection. The donors comprised roughly 71 untreated early-stage non-small cell lung cancer patients. The data derive from a study of spatial heterogeneity in lung cancer. Study-wide context: Sequencing consistently turned up more beta-chain sequences than alpha-chain sequences. Regarding the study as a whole: Mutation tallies in tumors tracked expanded intratumoral alpha and beta TCR counts.

The chain links TRBV4-3 to TRBJ2-1; possibly TRBD2 for D (5 bases). The TCR originated in a female donor with early-stage non-small cell lung cancer. Sequenced here: lung tumor tissue, sampled at surgery. CDR3 sequence reads: CASSQDRAIAYNEQFF. CDR3 sequence (DNA): TGCGCCAGCAGCCAAGATCGAGCCATAGCGTACAATGAGCAGTTCTTC.